The sequence of this T cell receptor (beta chain) was determined in a study of post-analysis software for immune sequencing data. Study findings and constraints: Strong same-batch co-clustering of samples appeared with F measure clustering. For normalized Chao1 diversity, multiple sclerosis patients scored significantly lower than controls did. TRBV5-6, TRBV5-1 and TRBV20-1 belonged to a set of roughly five TRBV segments that were more frequent in patients than controls.

The CDR3 runs 14 residues. Germline V gives CDR1 SGHRS, CDR2 YFSETQ. Details on this clonotype: Its antigen is as yet unknown. The germline gene is not matched at one end of the junction; a read error may be the cause.

TCR beta libraries were prepared from cDNA with unique molecular identifiers. When roughly 0.9 to 10 million T cells were used, they gave approximately 450,000 cDNA molecules. TCRdb fed the PCR reads into MiXCR, producing one record per CDR3 protein. The sample has about 430,000 distinct CDR3 sequences, approximately 39% seen once. The sequenced material came from blood. This rearrangement joins TRBV5-1 to TRBJ2-7, with a tentative D call TRBD1 (6 bases). The TCR sequence derives from a girl aged 2-9 years with multiple sclerosis. The CDR3 DNA follows: TGCGCCGGCAGCTACACACGGGACAACTACGAGCAGTACTTC. This encodes CAGSYTRDNYEQYF.